Detailed here is one T cell receptor (beta chain). The sample belongs to a study of T cell changes during pregnancy in multiple sclerosis. In germline, CDR1 is LNHDA, CDR2 SQIVND (reference sequence). Trimming pared 7 bases from V and 3 bases from J, leaving 9 bases between. CDR3 length: 12 amino acids. The protocol was immunoSEQ multiplex PCR, while the TCRdb copy is restricted to in-frame clones and leaves out a portion. Among 50,000 or so clones listed, roughly 93% were seen once. V and J are TRBV19 and TRBJ1-1; D is ambiguous. The receptor comes from a female donor with multiple sclerosis, enrolled in a pregnancy study. The sequencing used CD8+ T cells from peripheral blood mononuclear cells, collected after pregnancy. CDR3 coding DNA: TGTGCCAGTATGTTCGGGTACACTGAAGCTTTCTTT. It codes for CASMFGYTEAFF.